Here is one T cell receptor beta chain with its context. The specificity of this receptor is unknown. No much larger clone is present one base from it, and per-base qualities are unavailable. Donors were 39 systemically healthy Caucasian individuals from Russia aged 6 to 90 years. Each donor gave about 9.7 milliliters of peripheral blood, drawn into EDTA-treated Vacutainer tubes. Ficoll-Paque density-gradient centrifugation was used to isolate PBMCs, with at least 7 million per sample. Total RNA, at least 6 micrograms per sample, was extracted from PBMCs with Trizol reagent. Naive CD45RAhigh/CD27high T cell percentages were measured by flow cytometry on a PBMC aliquot from every donor. This record belongs to a study of blood T cells in healthy people across ages (dated by TCRdb to 2015 to 2017). As for the study more broadly: In model experiments, template switching captured about one uniquely barcoded TCR beta cDNA molecule for every two T cells. The donors were split into four age groups: young (average around 15 years), middle-aged (roughly 39), aged (more than 60) and long-lived (under 85). Age-related changes in TCR beta repertoire diversity were measured in the study by deep sequencing normalized with unique cDNA molecular identifiers. Two additional independent replicas of 1 million unique cDNA reads from the same blood draw were analyzed for two donors (one aged 18 to 29 and one aged 80 or older). What the study reported, not specific to this receptor: Compared with the aged group, the long-lived group had more naive CD4+ T cells, fewer expanded clones and increased TCR diversity, suggesting age selection. Conclusive comparison of naive and antigen-experienced compartments was prevented by the profiling of bulk unsorted PBMCs. A strong correlation was found between observed TCR beta diversity and the percentage of naive T cells measured by flow cytometry. Estimates of total diversity from one million sequenced T cells were regarded as lower bounds and underestimates. Observed TCR beta diversity per million T cells fell roughly linearly with age, and a significant reduction was already apparent by age roughly 40. Because the CMV infection status of the donors was unknown, age-related changes in expanded clonotypes may potentially have been confounded.

The library was made by 5' RACE. Instrument used: Illumina HiSeq 2500. A second roughly 6 to 11 cycle PCR used a sample-barcoded 5' primer and a J-beta primer mix. A template-switch 5' adaptor carrying 12 random nucleotides introduced a unique molecular identifier onto each TCR beta cDNA molecule. Each sample yielded at least 3 million CDR3-containing paired-end reads. First-strand cDNA synthesis was performed from all RNA using the Mint cDNA synthesis kit, with priming by a TRBC-specific oligonucleotide. All cDNA was treated with uracil-DNA glycosylase and then went through a first 18-cycle PCR with the universal primers M1SS and BC2_uni_R. Regarding the original processing steps: For normalization, 1 million high-quality reads, each with a distinct molecular identifier, were randomly selected from each sample. Reads with shared molecular identifiers were discarded instead of being binned into consensus sequences. CDR3 identification, clonotype clustering and error correction used MiTCR with a Q25 quality threshold and the strictest error-elimination algorithm. Lower-bound total TCR beta diversity was estimated with a nonparametric unseen species model using Euler transformation. The raw public data were reprocessed by TCRdb itself: fastp quality trimming at Q25, MiXCR clonotype calling, in-frame beta chains only. Every CDR3 protein is listed once, alongside the most common genes and DNA of its rows. These V and J calls derive from TCRdb rather than the authors' analysis. This sample comprises around 820,000 distinct CDR3 sequences, more than 20% of them detected only once. The ten largest clones take up 3% to 4.5% of the sample.

Germline trimming amounts to 3 bases on V and 4 bases on J, with 6 as the count of junction bases outside the gene matches. CDR1 is given as DFQATT and CDR2 as SNEGSKA, both from the germline V gene (reference sequence). From the cysteine through the phenylalanine, the CDR3 covers 15 amino acids. Just the 45-base CDR3 DNA is kept, in frame starting at base 1. These data also formed part of another study, on T cells of mothers and their children. Per the second study: The donors were nine systemically healthy Caucasian individuals, made up of three mothers and their six children. cDNA synthesis consumed the entire amount of extracted RNA, loaded at around 1.5 ug RNA in each 15 ul reaction. In the second PCR, the M1S primer introduced both the sample barcodes and 2-4 random nucleotides. Over 8 million TCR beta CDR3 reads came from each mother, compared with around 3 million reads from each child. Thymic selection similarly shapes TCR recombination output in related and unrelated pairs, with minor effect from inherited differences. Related mother-child pairs always showed normalized repertoire overlap that was slightly higher than in unrelated mother-child pairs, though the difference was never significant. Persistent microchimeric T cell clones were not detected, at a sensitivity of roughly 100 clones per million clonotypes. To look for features that set related mother-child pairs apart from unrelated individuals, the researchers ran deep NGS to compare the TCR beta repertoires of mothers and children. The mean age was about 38 +/- 4 years for the mothers and approximately 11 +/- 4 years for the children. Libraries were sequenced on Illumina HiSeq 2000 with 100+100 nt paired-end reads after adapter ligation with NEBNext reagents. To prevent cross-contamination, the mother and child libraries were prepared a month apart and were sequenced in separate runs. For each donor, somewhere between roughly 450,000 and 2,200,000 distinct TCR beta clonotypes were identified. Naive TCR beta clonotypes were estimated from low-frequency clonotypes matched to each donor's FACS-determined naive share, without sorting.

The receptor comes from a boy younger than 18 in good health. Source material: blood. This chain joins TRBV20-1 to TRBJ2-3; a stretch of 11 junction bases matches TRBD1. Read as DNA, the sequence is TGCAGTGCTAGTGACTGGGGACAGGGGGCAGATACGCAGTATTTT. This encodes CSASDWGQGADTQYF.